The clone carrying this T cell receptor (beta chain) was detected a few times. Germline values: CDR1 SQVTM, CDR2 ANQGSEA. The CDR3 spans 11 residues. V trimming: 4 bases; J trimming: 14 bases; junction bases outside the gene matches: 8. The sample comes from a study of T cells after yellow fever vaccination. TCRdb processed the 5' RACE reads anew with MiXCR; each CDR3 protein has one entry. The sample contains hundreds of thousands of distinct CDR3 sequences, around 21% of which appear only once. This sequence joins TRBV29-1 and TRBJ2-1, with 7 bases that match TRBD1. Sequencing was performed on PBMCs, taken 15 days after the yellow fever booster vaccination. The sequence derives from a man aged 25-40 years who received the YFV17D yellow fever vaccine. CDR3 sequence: CSVAHDRVKFF. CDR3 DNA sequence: TGCAGCGTTGCCCACGACAGGGTGAAGTTCTTC.